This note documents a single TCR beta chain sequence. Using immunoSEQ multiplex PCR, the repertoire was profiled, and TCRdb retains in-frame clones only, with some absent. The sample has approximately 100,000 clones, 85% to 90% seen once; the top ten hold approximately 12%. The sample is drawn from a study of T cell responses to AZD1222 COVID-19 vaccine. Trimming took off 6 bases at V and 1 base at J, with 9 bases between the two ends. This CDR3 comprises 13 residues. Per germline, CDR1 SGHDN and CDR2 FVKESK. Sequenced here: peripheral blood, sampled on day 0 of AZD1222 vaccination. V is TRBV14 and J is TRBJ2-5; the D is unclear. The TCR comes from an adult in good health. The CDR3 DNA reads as TGTGCCAGCAGAGTGGGGTTCCAAGAGACCCAGTACTTC. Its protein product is CASRVGFQETQYF.